This is a list of T cell receptor beta chains from one sample in a study of shared clonotypes between healthy human individuals. Sequencing was performed with immunoSEQ multiplex PCR; in TCRdb, only in-frame clones are kept and a portion is missing. This sample yields some 2,500,000 clones, of which over 85% are seen a single time; 0.36% belongs to the top ten. Material for sequencing was naive CD4+ T cells from PBMCs. These receptor sequences come from a man aged 18 to 30 in good health. Some clones in this sample may be carry-over from other donors' samples. Both conserved end residues are part of each CDR3. D genes are given only for firm matches. Where a row states a size, it is once, few, many or the class of an expanded clone; other rows omit it.

>-|-|TRBV5-1|TRBJ2-2
CASSDPGEAGELFF
TGCGCCAGCAGCGATCCAGGGGAGGCCGGGGAGCTGTTTTTT
>-|-|TRBV10-3|TRBJ2-5
CAISESTQETQYF
TGTGCCATCAGTGAGTCGACCCAAGAGACCCAGTACTTC
>-|-|TRBV11-1|TRBJ2-7
CASSWDISSYEQYF
TGTGCCAGCAGCTGGGACATTAGCTCCTACGAGCAGTACTTC
>TRBD2|-|TRBV11-3|TRBJ2-7
CASSSSGRADEQYF
TGTGCCAGCAGCTCCAGCGGGAGGGCGGACGAGCAGTACTTC
>-|-|TRBV30|TRBJ1-6
CAWSSNSPLHF
TGTGCCTGGAGTAGTAATTCACCCCTCCACTTT
>TRBD2|-|TRBV25-1|TRBJ2-1
CASSALVAGPRNEQFF
TGTGCCAGCAGTGCCCTCGTAGCGGGACCAAGGAATGAGCAGTTCTTC
>-|-|TRBV4-2|TRBJ2-2
CASNMAQNTGELFF
TGTGCCAGCAATATGGCGCAGAACACCGGGGAGCTGTTTTTT
>TRBD1|-|TRBV10-3|TRBJ2-7
CATRQGENEQYF
TGTGCCACACGACAGGGGGAGAACGAGCAGTACTTC
>-|-|TRBV5-1|TRBJ1-5
CASSLEGVGQPQHF
TGCGCCAGCAGCTTGGAGGGGGTGGGCCAGCCCCAGCATTTT
>-|once|TRBV18|TRBJ2-5
CASSPGAEEETQYF
TGTGCCAGCTCACCCGGGGCCGAGGAAGAGACCCAGTACTTC
>TRBD2|-|TRBV7-2|TRBJ2-2
CASRNEGLTDGRYTGELFF
TGTGCCAGCAGAAATGAGGGACTTACCGACGGGAGGTACACCGGGGAGCTGTTTTTT
>TRBD2|-|TRBV28|TRBJ2-3
CASLAGGPVDTQYF
TGTGCCAGTTTAGCGGGAGGGCCGGTAGATACGCAGTATTTT
>TRBD2|-|TRBV7-3|TRBJ2-3
CASSLGLAGSDTQYF
TGTGCCAGCAGCTTAGGACTAGCGGGATCAGATACGCAGTATTTT
>TRBD1|-|TRBV28|TRBJ1-6
CASSSTGDNSPLHF
TGTGCCAGCAGCTCGACAGGGGACAATTCACCCCTCCACTTT
>TRBD2|-|TRBV28|TRBJ2-3
CASSLPLAGDTDTQYF
TGTGCCAGCAGTTTACCCCTAGCGGGGGACACAGATACGCAGTATTTT
>-|-|TRBV4-2|TRBJ2-3
CASGPGRRTDTQYF
TGTGCCAGCGGACCGGGGCGGCGGACAGATACGCAGTATTTT
>TRBD2|-|TRBV18|TRBJ2-1
CASVATGTSSVNEQFF
TGTGCCAGCGTCGCTACCGGGACTAGCTCGGTCAATGAGCAGTTCTTC
>-|-|TRBV6-5|TRBJ2-7
CASSFSGSSYEQYF
TGTGCCAGCAGTTTTTCGGGAAGCTCCTACGAGCAGTACTTC
>-|-|TRBV2|TRBJ2-3
CASSEEMTDTQYF
TGTGCCAGCAGTGAAGAGATGACAGATACGCAGTATTTT
>TRBD1|-|TRBV28|TRBJ1-5
CASSSTDRENQPQHF
TGTGCCAGCAGTTCTACGGACAGGGAGAATCAGCCCCAGCATTTT
>-|-|TRBV28|TRBJ2-1
CASTPGWLSYNEQFF
TGTGCCAGCACCCCCGGGTGGTTATCCTACAATGAGCAGTTCTTC
>-|-|TRBV7-3|TRBJ1-5
CASREEMNQPQHF
TGTGCCAGCAGAGAGGAGATGAATCAGCCCCAGCATTTT
>-|once|TRBV6-5|TRBJ2-1
CASTGGNSDEQFF
TGTGCCAGCACGGGGGGCAATTCGGATGAGCAGTTCTTC
>TRBD2|-|TRBV9|TRBJ2-1
CASSGGGRAYEQFF
TGTGCCAGCAGCGGAGGAGGGAGGGCCTATGAGCAGTTCTTC
>-|-|TRBV5-6|TRBJ1-2
CASSSGSLSANYGYTF
TGTGCCAGCAGCTCCGGGTCTTTGTCAGCTAACTATGGCTACACCTTC